This T cell receptor beta chain was documented in a study of shared clonotypes between healthy human individuals. With 0 bases clipped from V and 8 bases from J, the junction kept 11 bases outside the gene matches. Germline CDR1 and CDR2: MNHNS and SASEGT. The CDR3 has 16 amino acids. This table comes from immunoSEQ multiplex PCR, and its TCRdb copy is limited to in-frame clones, with some not included. The repertoire has approximately 1,000,000 clones, 77% of them found once; the top ten carry about 0.94%. The rearrangement uses TRBV6-1 and TRBJ1-2; 8 bases match TRBD1. The sequence was collected from a man younger than 30 in good health. Some clones in this sample may be carry-over from other donors' samples. Material: memory CD4+ T cells from PBMCs. This sample's subset: CD45RA-negative fraction. The CDR3 sequence: CASSEAHQSDRDGYTF. CDR3 DNA: TGTGCCAGCAGTGAAGCCCACCAATCGGACAGGGACGGCTACACCTTC.